These T cell receptor beta chains were read from a single sample in a study of blood T cell repertoires in COVID-19. Repertoires were generated with immunoSEQ multiplex PCR, while TCRdb's copy carries only in-frame clones and drops some. The table has 170,000 or so clones, roughly four fifths seen once. Sequenced input: peripheral blood. These TCRs come from a human donor in a cohort sampled during active COVID-19. Both conserved end residues are part of each CDR3. Each record gives: V gene, D gene, clone size, J gene, CDR3 length, CDR3 protein, CDR3 DNA. A D gene is named only where the DNA matches it firmly. Not all rows give a size; the values are once, few, many and, for expanded clones, a class.

v_call: TRBV18; d_call: TRBD2; clone_size: NA; j_call: TRBJ2-7; cdr3_length: 13; cdr3_aa: CASSAGGGYEQYF; cdr3_nt: TGTGCCAGCTCGGCCGGCGGGGGCTACGAGCAGTACTTC
v_call: TRBV28; d_call: TRBD1; clone_size: NA; j_call: TRBJ1-5; cdr3_length: 14; cdr3_aa: CASRGTGQNQPQHF; cdr3_nt: TGTGCCAGCAGGGGGACAGGGCAAAATCAGCCCCAGCATTTT
v_call: TRBV9; d_call: NA; clone_size: NA; j_call: TRBJ1-1; cdr3_length: 14; cdr3_aa: CASSPGTTNTEAFF; cdr3_nt: TGTGCCAGCAGTCCCGGGACAACGAACACTGAAGCTTTCTTT
v_call: TRBV6-1; d_call: TRBD2; clone_size: NA; j_call: TRBJ2-1; cdr3_length: 16; cdr3_aa: CASSEYSGRGDNEQFF; cdr3_nt: TGTGCCAGCAGTGAATATTCTGGGCGGGGGGACAATGAGCAGTTCTTC
v_call: TRBV11-2; d_call: TRBD2; clone_size: NA; j_call: TRBJ2-7; cdr3_length: 15; cdr3_aa: CASSLVDSGAYEQYF; cdr3_nt: TGTGCCAGCAGCTTAGTGGATAGCGGGGCTTACGAGCAGTACTTC
v_call: TRBV28; d_call: TRBD2; clone_size: NA; j_call: TRBJ2-1; cdr3_length: 14; cdr3_aa: CASRKRGVLNEQFF; cdr3_nt: TGTGCCAGCAGGAAGCGGGGTGTCCTGAATGAGCAGTTCTTC
v_call: TRBV6-6; d_call: TRBD2; clone_size: NA; j_call: TRBJ2-6; cdr3_length: 17; cdr3_aa: CASSRLAVLSGANVLTF; cdr3_nt: TGTGCCAGCAGTCGACTAGCGGTTCTCTCTGGGGCCAACGTCCTGACTTTC
v_call: TRBV7-3; d_call: TRBD2; clone_size: NA; j_call: TRBJ2-3; cdr3_length: 15; cdr3_aa: CASSPLAGAADTQYF; cdr3_nt: TGTGCCAGCAGCCCACTAGCGGGAGCAGCAGATACGCAGTATTTT
v_call: TRBV9; d_call: NA; clone_size: NA; j_call: TRBJ1-5; cdr3_length: 14; cdr3_aa: CASSPGGNNQPQHF; cdr3_nt: TGTGCCAGCAGCCCGGGGGGGAATAATCAGCCCCAGCATTTT
v_call: TRBV9; d_call: NA; clone_size: NA; j_call: TRBJ1-2; cdr3_length: 13; cdr3_aa: CASTAGGASILLF; cdr3_nt: TGTGCCAGCACCGCGGGGGGCGCAAGCATATTATTATTC
v_call: TRBV18; d_call: TRBD2; clone_size: NA; j_call: TRBJ2-7; cdr3_length: 14; cdr3_aa: CASSISSGRDEQYF; cdr3_nt: TGTGCCAGCTCAATTTCTAGCGGGAGGGACGAGCAGTACTTC
v_call: TRBV4-3; d_call: NA; clone_size: once; j_call: TRBJ2-5; cdr3_length: 13; cdr3_aa: CASSPTTEETQYF; cdr3_nt: TGCGCCAGCAGCCCCACGACTGAAGAGACCCAGTACTTC
v_call: TRBV7-9; d_call: TRBD1; clone_size: NA; j_call: TRBJ1-5; cdr3_length: 13; cdr3_aa: CASSAQGDQPQHF; cdr3_nt: TGTGCCAGCTCTGCACAGGGGGATCAGCCCCAGCATTTT
v_call: TRBV12-3/TRBV12-4; d_call: TRBD2; clone_size: NA; j_call: TRBJ2-7; cdr3_length: 13; cdr3_aa: CASSRLAAYEQYF; cdr3_nt: TGTGCCAGCAGTAGACTAGCGGCCTACGAGCAGTACTTC
v_call: TRBV9; d_call: TRBD1; clone_size: NA; j_call: TRBJ1-1; cdr3_length: 16; cdr3_aa: CASSVGGQGLNTEAFF; cdr3_nt: TGTGCCAGCAGCGTAGGGGGACAGGGACTGAACACTGAAGCTTTCTTT
v_call: TRBV5-1; d_call: TRBD1; clone_size: NA; j_call: TRBJ1-1; cdr3_length: 15; cdr3_aa: CASSSGQGAATEAFF; cdr3_nt: TGCGCCAGCAGCTCGGGACAGGGGGCTGCAACTGAAGCTTTCTTT
v_call: TRBV29-1; d_call: TRBD2; clone_size: NA; j_call: TRBJ2-7; cdr3_length: 13; cdr3_aa: CSAGTSSAYEQYF; cdr3_nt: TGCAGCGCCGGGACTAGCTCCGCCTACGAGCAGTACTTC
v_call: TRBV24-1; d_call: NA; clone_size: NA; j_call: TRBJ2-4; cdr3_length: 14; cdr3_aa: CATSVTRKKNIQYF; cdr3_nt: TGTGCCACCAGCGTAACTAGAAAGAAAAACATTCAGTACTTC
v_call: TRBV5-1; d_call: TRBD1; clone_size: NA; j_call: TRBJ1-4; cdr3_length: 20; cdr3_aa: CASTAQLRSRGRGANEKLFF; cdr3_nt: TGCGCCAGCACCGCTCAACTACGGTCCAGGGGGCGCGGGGCTAATGAAAAACTGTTTTTT
v_call: TRBV2; d_call: NA; clone_size: few; j_call: TRBJ2-1; cdr3_length: 13; cdr3_aa: CASSPQGLDEQFF; cdr3_nt: TGTGCCAGCAGTCCTCAGGGACTTGATGAGCAGTTCTTC
v_call: TRBV25-1; d_call: NA; clone_size: NA; j_call: TRBJ2-7; cdr3_length: 14; cdr3_aa: CASSESDTAYEQYF; cdr3_nt: TGTGCCAGCAGTGAATCGGACACAGCCTACGAGCAGTACTTC
v_call: TRBV24-1; d_call: TRBD1; clone_size: NA; j_call: TRBJ2-2; cdr3_length: 16; cdr3_aa: CATSDYRGQNTGELFF; cdr3_nt: TGTGCCACCAGTGATTACAGGGGCCAAAACACCGGGGAGCTGTTTTTT
v_call: TRBV24-1; d_call: TRBD1; clone_size: NA; j_call: TRBJ2-7; cdr3_length: 15; cdr3_aa: CATSADRVGDYEQYF; cdr3_nt: TGTGCCACCAGTGCGGACAGGGTGGGAGACTACGAGCAGTACTTC
v_call: TRBV5-4; d_call: TRBD2; clone_size: few; j_call: TRBJ2-5; cdr3_length: 13; cdr3_aa: CASSLPGGETQYF; cdr3_nt: TGTGCCAGCAGCTTACCGGGGGGGGAGACCCAGTACTTC
v_call: TRBV24-1; d_call: TRBD1; clone_size: NA; j_call: TRBJ1-2; cdr3_length: 13; cdr3_aa: CATSWTGGEGYTF; cdr3_nt: TGTGCCACCAGTTGGACAGGGGGTGAGGGCTACACCTTC
v_call: TRBV6-5; d_call: TRBD1; clone_size: NA; j_call: TRBJ1-2; cdr3_length: 13; cdr3_aa: CASIQGQGYGYTF; cdr3_nt: TGTGCCAGCATCCAGGGACAGGGCTATGGCTACACCTTC
v_call: TRBV18; d_call: NA; clone_size: NA; j_call: TRBJ1-2; cdr3_length: 15; cdr3_aa: CASSRGIGVSYGYTF; cdr3_nt: TGTGCCAGCTCACGCGGTATAGGGGTTAGCTATGGCTACACCTTC